This T cell receptor (beta chain) came from a study of PD-1 blockade in classical Hodgkin lymphoma. Repertoires were generated with immunoSEQ multiplex PCR, while TCRdb's copy carries only in-frame clones and drops some. The sample holds approximately 44,000 clones, roughly two thirds seen once. The germline V gene encodes CDR1 SNHLY and CDR2 FYNNEI. Trimming took 3 bases from V and 4 from J, leaving 18 bases between them. CDR3 length equals 16 residues. The time point denotes: cycle 4 day 1 (C4D1), after 6 weeks of nivolumab. Each patient relapsed following autologous stem cell transplantation, and prior brentuximab vedotin exposure differed. This clone has only one observation.

The chain couples TRBV2 to TRBJ1-1; maybe TRBD1 (5 bases). The receptor comes from a human donor with classical Hodgkin lymphoma. The sequencing used peripheral blood mononuclear cells (PBMCs), collected before the fourth cycle of nivolumab. The CDR3 loop is CASSEGTLRGSTEAFF. In nucleotides, the CDR3 is TGTGCCAGCAGTGAGGGGACTCTTAGGGGTAGCACTGAAGCTTTCTTT. Supplemented by reference TRBV2 and TRBJ1-1, the full variable domain reads EPEVTQTPSHQVTQMGQEVILRCVPISNHLYFYWYRQILGQKVEFLVSFYNNEISEKSEIFDDQFSVERPDGSNFTLKIRSTKLEDSAMYFCASSEGTLRGSTEAFFGQGTRLTVV.